The 10 T cell receptor beta chains presented below share a single source sample, sequenced in a study of blood T cell repertoires in COVID-19. TCRdb keeps only in-frame clones here, not all; method: immunoSEQ multiplex PCR. This table has roughly 99,000 clones, about 91% appearing once. The sequencing sample was made of peripheral blood. The receptor set was obtained from a man aged 45-65 years with active or convalescent COVID-19.

This clone has more than one count but fewer than ten. V usage is TRBV2 and J usage is TRBJ2-1; 7 bases fit TRBD1. The length of the CDR3 is 13 residues. Germline-derived CDR1 and CDR2 are SNHLY and FYNNEI. The junction had 7 bases not matched to a gene; V was cut back by 7 bases and J by 7 bases. The CDR3 sequence is CASKDRAENEQFF. The CDR3 nucleotides are TGTGCCAGCAAAGACAGGGCGGAGAATGAGCAGTTCTTC.

As regards this clone: Other DNA variants within this sample encode the same CDR3. The chain joins TRBV6-5 to TRBJ1-1; D remains ambiguous. Trimming took 7 bases from V and 4 from J, leaving 10 bases between them. The CDR3 loop spans 12 amino acids. The germline gives CDR1 MNHEY, CDR2 SVGAGI. CDR3 region: CASTSAGTEAFF. CDR3 nucleotide sequence: TGTGCCAGCACCTCTGCGGGCACTGAAGCTTTCTTT.

The chain has TRBV5-1 and TRBJ1-3, with 7 bases matching TRBD1. V lost 5 bases and J lost 2; bases outside the gene matches: 4. This CDR3 has 14 amino acids. Germline CDR1 and CDR2: SGHRS and YFSETQ. CDR3: CASRKTGAGNTIYF. Written as DNA, the CDR3 is TGCGCCAGCAGAAAAACAGGGGCTGGAAACACCATATATTTT.

This clone was detected only once. The V and J genes are TRBV6-5 and TRBJ1-1; 7 nucleotides align to TRBD1. CDR1 and CDR2 from the germline V gene are MNHEY and SVGAGI. This CDR3 region has 13 residues. The junction had 8 bases not matched to a gene; V was cut back by 6 bases and J by 7 bases. As DNA, the CDR3 is TGTGCCAGCAGATACACAGGGGTCGGTGAAGCTTTCTTT. Protein: CASRYTGVGEAFF.

The chain employs TRBV11-2 and TRBJ2-2; the match to TRBD2 covers 7 bases. The CDR3 is 14 residues long. Germline CDR1 and CDR2: SGHAT and FQNNGV. V lost 3 bases to trimming and J lost 4 bases; unmatched junction nucleotides: 2. The CDR3 protein is CASSLGLRTGELFF. The CDR3, as DNA: TGTGCCAGCAGCTTGGGACTACGCACCGGGGAGCTGTTTTTT.

The chain joins TRBV6-2 or TRBV6-3 to TRBJ1-4; 7 bases fit TRBD1. V trimming: 2 bases; J trimming: 8 bases; junction bases outside the gene matches: 14. There are 17 residues in the CDR3. Germline V gene data show CDR1 as MNHEY and CDR2 as SVGEGT. The CDR3 bases are TGTGCCAGCAGTTACGGACAGGTATACGAGAGCGGAGAAAAACTGTTTTTT. Translated: CASSYGQVYESGEKLFF.

This clone appeared a few times. This sequence joins TRBV28 and TRBJ1-5, with 7 nucleotides matching TRBD1. The CDR3 loop spans 16 amino acids. Germline lookup yields CDR1 MDHEN and CDR2 SYDVKM. Trimming took 7 bases from V and 0 from J; bases not matched to a gene: 9. CDR3 residues: CASKQGSYRSNQPQHF. The CDR3 DNA reads as TGTGCCAGCAAACAGGGGTCCTACCGTAGCAATCAGCCCCAGCATTTT.

The chain combines TRBV7-9 with TRBJ1-5, with 7 bases identical to TRBD1. V trimming: 1 base; J trimming: 3 bases; junction bases outside the gene matches: 3. CDR1 and CDR2 from the germline V gene are SEHNR and FQNEAQ (reference sequence). The CDR3 spans 15 residues. The CDR3: CASSLGDRDNQPQHF. The CDR3 region has the DNA TGTGCCAGCAGCTTAGGGGACAGAGACAATCAGCCCCAGCATTTT.

The chain carries TRBV7-2 and TRBJ1-5; 9 bases are shared with TRBD1. Germline assignment: CDR1 SGHTA and CDR2 FQGNSA. The CDR3 contains 18 residues. After removal of 1 base from V and 3 bases from J, the junction contained 10 bases not matched to a gene. CDR3 loop: CASSLVRSGQGINQPQHF. Here the CDR3 DNA reads TGTGCCAGCAGCTTAGTAAGGTCGGGACAGGGCATCAATCAGCCCCAGCATTTT. The whole variable domain, remainder taken from reference TRBV7-2 and TRBJ1-5, is GAGVSQSPSNKVTEKGKDVELRCDPISGHTALYWYRQSLGQGLEFLIYFQGNSAPDKSGLPSDRFSAERTGGSVSTLTIQRTQQEDSAVYLCASSLVRSGQGINQPQHFGDGTRLSIL.

The chain is built from TRBV10-2 and TRBJ2-7; D ambiguous. Trimming cost V 4 bases and J 1 base, with 2 bases left between them. The CDR3 is made up of 11 amino acids. The V gene's germline CDR1 is WSHSY and CDR2 SAAADI. CDR3 sequence (DNA): TGCGCCAGCAGTGCTTCCTACGAGCAGTACTTC. It is translated as CASSASYEQYF.